One sample yielded the 28 T cell receptor beta chains listed below, sequenced in a study of control samples from healthy donors and cancer patients. Sequenced by immunoSEQ multiplex PCR; TCRdb stores in-frame clones only, minus some. This sample carries about 53,000 clones, approximately 90% of them seen once, and the ten largest clones take over 13%. Sequencing was carried out using PBMCs. Receptors originate from a man in his 60s with head and neck cancer.

There are a few counts of this clone. The chain links TRBV6-2 or TRBV6-3 to TRBJ2-7; D is ambiguous. The CDR3 is 15 amino acids. V was clipped by 2 bases and J by 7 bases, with 18 bases between them. Germline CDR1 MNHEY, CDR2 SVGEGT. The CDR3 DNA sequence: TGTGCCAGCAGTTACCCTACCCCATCCAGGACGGAGCAGTACTTC. Translating gives CASSYPTPSRTEQYF.

This clone came up once. The rearrangement uses TRBV19 and TRBJ2-7; TRBD2 agrees at 16 bases. Germline lookup yields CDR1 LNHDA and CDR2 SQIVND (reference sequence). CDR3 length equals 15 residues. V dropped 6 bases and J dropped 7; count of bases not matched to a gene: 6. CDR3 in DNA: TGTGCCAGTAGCGGGACTAGCGGGAGGGCCAGAGAGCAGTACTTC. The encoded protein is CASSGTSGRAREQYF.

This sequence joins TRBV19 and TRBJ2-7, with D perhaps assigned TRBD1 or TRBD2 (6 bases each). CDR1 and CDR2 from the germline V gene are LNHDA and SQIVND (reference sequence). The V end lost 10 bases, the J end lost 3 bases, and 19 bases lay between the germline ends. This CDR3 comprises 14 residues. This CDR3 reads CAITKGGLNYEQYF. The CDR3 bases are TGTGCCATTACAAAGGGGGGTCTCAACTACGAGCAGTACTTC.

This rearrangement joins TRBV9 to TRBJ2-3, with 7 bases matching TRBD2. Per germline, CDR1 SGDLS and CDR2 YYNGEE. Trimming cost V 3 bases and J 5 bases; bases outside gene matches: 6. The CDR3 covers 14 residues. As DNA, the CDR3 is TGTGCCAGCAGCGCGACTAGCCCCCAAGATACGCAGTATTTT. The encoded protein is CASSATSPQDTQYF.

V gene TRBV30 combines with J gene TRBJ2-2, with a tentative D call TRBD2 (5 bases). CDR3 length equals 13 residues. V was shortened by 3 bases and J by 2 bases, with 7 bases between the two germline ends. Per germline, CDR1 GTSNPN and CDR2 SVGIG (reference sequence). CDR3 amino acids: CAWSAGNTGELFF. The DNA for the CDR3 is TGTGCCTGGAGCGCGGGTAACACCGGGGAGCTGTTTTTT.

V gene TRBV5-4 combines with J gene TRBJ2-2; 7 positions match TRBD2. Germline CDR1 SGHNT, CDR2 YYREEE (reference sequence). V lost 0 bases, J lost 7 bases, and 12 bases stayed unmatched. The CDR3 covers 17 residues. In DNA form, the CDR3 reads TGTGCCAGCAGCTTGGTCGTGGGAGGGCCCTCTTACGGGGAGCTGTTTTTT. Its protein product is CASSLVVGGPSYGELFF.

CDR3 sequence reads: CASSLERLATYNEQFF. CDR3 bases: TGTGCCAGCAGCTTGGAGCGACTAGCAACCTACAATGAGCAGTTCTTC. The chain joins TRBV5-8 to TRBJ2-1; 7 nucleotides line up with TRBD2. Trimming took 0 bases from V and 2 from J; bases not matched to a gene: 5. CDR1 SGHTS and CDR2 YDEGEE come from the germline V gene. The CDR3 has 16 residues.

J is TRBJ2-3 and V is TRBV5-1, with TRBD2 matching 14 bases. Trimming at V came to 2 bases and at J to 6 bases, leaving 8 bases not matched to a gene. Germline assignment: CDR1 SGHRS and CDR2 YFSETQ. This CDR3 spans 17 amino acids. The CDR3 nucleotides read TGCGCCAGCAGCTTCGGACTAGCGGGAGGCTCATTCGATACGCAGTATTTT. It translates to CASSFGLAGGSFDTQYF.

CDR3 sequence (DNA): TGTGCCATCAGCCAGGGGGCAGATAATTCACCCCTCCACTTT. It translates to CAISQGADNSPLHF. This chain connects TRBV10-3 to TRBJ1-6; 8 nucleotides agree with TRBD1. Germline V gene sequence: CDR1 ENHRY, CDR2 SYGVKD. The CDR3 has 14 residues. J gave up 5 bases and V 6 bases, and 3 bases lay outside the gene matches.

The CDR3, as DNA: TGTGCCAGCGCCACCGTAGCGGGGGGTCCAGATACGCAGTATTTT. Encoded protein: CASATVAGGPDTQYF. This rearrangement joins TRBV3-1 (or the pseudogene TRBV3-2) to TRBJ2-3; 10 positions match TRBD2. CDR1 and CDR2 (germline): LGHDT, YNNKEL (reference sequence). The CDR3 loop spans 15 amino acids. V was clipped by 8 bases and J by 4 bases; unmatched bases: 9.

This chain joins TRBV29-1 and TRBJ2-7; D possibly uses TRBD1 or TRBD2 (5 bases each). The CDR3 consists of 15 residues. The germline CDR1 and CDR2 sequences are SQVTM and ANQGSEA. V shed 4 bases and J shed 3 bases, with 19 bases lying between them. CDR3 sequence: CSVVYPGRLIYEQYF. The CDR3 DNA reads TGCAGCGTTGTTTACCCAGGGAGATTAATCTACGAGCAGTACTTC.

The chain couples TRBV7-3 to TRBJ2-2; possible D gene TRBD2, 6 bases. Germline lookup yields CDR1 SGHTA and CDR2 FQGTGA. CDR3 length equals 15 residues. V was trimmed by 1 base and J by 3 bases, leaving 9 bases between them. CDR3 bases: TGTGCCAGCAGCTTAAAACGGAGGGACACCGGGGAGCTGTTTTTT. Amino acid sequence: CASSLKRRDTGELFF.

This clone was recorded once. The chain recombines TRBV6-5 with TRBJ1-1; D might be TRBD1 (5 bases). The ends were cut back, 1 base at V and 5 bases at J, with 8 bases in the middle. Germline CDR1 and CDR2: MNHEY and SVGAGI. The CDR3 length is 13 residues. The CDR3 loop is CASSYFGATEAFF. Here the CDR3 DNA reads TGTGCCAGCAGTTACTTTGGGGCTACTGAAGCTTTCTTT.

The J gene is TRBJ2-7, the V gene TRBV6-5, with D possibly TRBD2 on 7 matching bases. CDR1 MNHEY and CDR2 SVGAGI come from the germline V gene. The CDR3 consists of 14 residues. V lost 2 bases to trimming and J lost 4 bases, with 12 bases between them. Here the CDR3 DNA reads TGTGCCAGCAGTTACCTCGGGGGGCGGTACGAGCAGTACTTC. Translated, it gives CASSYLGGRYEQYF.

V and J are TRBV10-3 and TRBJ2-2; D not resolved. Trimming took off 3 bases at V and 7 bases at J, with 15 bases between the two ends. Germline V gene data show CDR1 as ENHRY and CDR2 as SYGVKD. This CDR3 has 15 residues. CDR3 loop: CAISDSVKVDGELFF. The CDR3 DNA reads TGTGCCATCAGTGACTCGGTTAAAGTGGACGGGGAGCTGTTTTTT.

This clone has a handful of counts. The chain is built from TRBV6-2 or TRBV6-3 and TRBJ2-7; 7 nucleotides line up with TRBD1. The J segment lost 3 bases and the V segment lost 5 bases, leaving 25 bases of the junction unmatched. Per germline, CDR1 MNHEY and CDR2 SVGEGT. The CDR3 is 20 residues long. The CDR3 DNA is TGTGCCAGCAGTGACGAAAGGGGGCCAAGTGTAGTAGAAGTATTCTACGAGCAGTACTTC. This codes for CASSDERGPSVVEVFYEQYF.

The chain combines TRBV4-2 with TRBJ1-2; no clear D gene. V gave up 0 bases and J gave up 0 bases, with 11 bases separating them. The CDR3 contains 16 residues. The germline CDR1 and CDR2 sequences are LGHNA and YNFKEQ. In DNA, the CDR3 is TGTGCCAGCAGCCAAGATATGAGCATACCTAACTATGGCTACACCTTC. The encoded protein is CASSQDMSIPNYGYTF.

This clone was seen only a few times. V gene TRBV25-1 combines with J gene TRBJ2-5, with 11 bases that match TRBD1. CDR1 and CDR2 (germline): MGHDK, SYGVNS. The length of the CDR3 is 16 residues. V trimming: 8 bases; J trimming: 4 bases; junction bases outside the gene matches: 12. CDR3 residues: CASVTGTGGIGETQYF. The CDR3 region has the DNA TGTGCCAGCGTCACCGGGACAGGGGGGATTGGAGAGACCCAGTACTTC. Supplemented by reference TRBV25-1 and TRBJ2-5, the full variable domain reads EADIYQTPRYLVIGTGKKITLECSQTMGHDKMYWYQQDPGMELHLIHYSYGVNSTEKGDLSSESTVSRIRTEHFPLTLESARPSHTSQYLCASVTGTGGIGETQYFGPGTRLLVL.

The V call is TRBV18, the J call TRBJ1-1; 10 positions agree with TRBD1. The CDR3 contains 14 residues. The trim removed 6 bases at V and 5 bases at J, leaving 6 bases unmatched. The V gene's germline CDR1 is KGHSH and CDR2 LQKENI. The CDR3 bases are TGTGCCAGCTCCCGACAGGGGGCGCGGACTGAAGCTTTCTTT. Its translation is CASSRQGARTEAFF.

The rearrangement links TRBV2 to TRBJ2-5; perhaps TRBD2 as D (5 bases). Germline CDR1 and CDR2: SNHLY and FYNNEI. The CDR3 is 13 amino acids. Trimming took off 7 bases at V and 2 bases at J, with 11 bases between the two ends. CDR3 in DNA: TGTGCCAGCAAGACGGAGGTTCAAGAGACCCAGTACTTC. Protein sequence: CASKTEVQETQYF.

The CDR3 loop is CASSYGIRGTGELFF. For the CDR3, the DNA is TGTGCCAGCAGTTACGGTATCAGGGGTACCGGGGAGCTGTTTTTT. The chain uses TRBV6-2 or TRBV6-3 and TRBJ2-2; maybe TRBD1 (6 bases). V lost 2 bases and J lost 5, with 12 bases in between. Germline values: CDR1 MNHEY, CDR2 SVGEGT. The CDR3 totals 15 residues.

V and J are TRBV6-5 and TRBJ1-3, with D possibly TRBD1 on 5 matching bases. Trimming cost V 6 bases and J 1 base, with 7 bases left between them. This CDR3 contains 13 residues. CDR1 is MNHEY, CDR2 SVGAGI, per germline. The CDR3 spells CASRRGSGNTIYF. CDR3 in DNA: TGTGCCAGCAGAAGGGGTTCTGGAAACACCATATATTTT.

V and J are TRBV5-1 and TRBJ2-6; 8 bases align to TRBD1. The trim removed 3 bases at V and 0 bases at J, leaving 11 bases unmatched. Germline V lookup: CDR1 SGHRS, CDR2 YFSETQ. The CDR3 is made up of 19 amino acids. The CDR3 protein is CASSSSGGAIYSGANVLTF. The CDR3 DNA reads TGCGCCAGCAGCTCTTCAGGGGGCGCGATTTACTCTGGGGCCAACGTCCTGACTTTC. Full variable domain (rest looked up from reference TRBV5-1 and TRBJ2-6): KAGVTQTPRYLIKTRGQQVTLSCSPISGHRSVSWYQQTPGQGLQFLFEYFSETQRNKGNFPGRFSGRQFSNSRSEMNVSTLELGDSALYLCASSSSGGAIYSGANVLTFGAGSRLTVL.

Concerning this clone: Within the sample, other DNA sequences also encode this same CDR3. The gene calls are TRBV5-1 and TRBJ1-5, with D possibly TRBD1 on 6 matching bases. The CDR3 is 15 amino acids. Between the trimmed V and J ends, which lost 5 bases and 4 bases, there was a span of 16 bases. The germline V gene encodes CDR1 SGHRS and CDR2 YFSETQ. CDR3 in amino acids: CASSSGGGPNQPQHF. The DNA for the CDR3 is TGCGCCAGCAGTTCCGGGGGGGGGCCAAATCAGCCCCAGCATTTT.

The chain employs TRBV5-5 and TRBJ1-5; 10 bases agree with TRBD1. Germline values: CDR1 SGHKS, CDR2 YYEKEE (reference sequence). The J segment lost 3 bases and the V segment lost 4 bases, leaving 10 bases of the junction unmatched. CDR3 length equals 17 residues. The DNA for the CDR3 is TGTGCCAGCAGCCCAGGGACAGGGGCTCTCGCCAATCAGCCCCAGCATTTT. Residues: CASSPGTGALANQPQHF.

The chain has TRBV7-9 and TRBJ1-6, with a possible D match to TRBD1 (6 bases). From germline, CDR1 is SEHNR and CDR2 FQNEAQ (reference sequence). Trimming removed 5 bases at V and 12 bases at J, with 11 bases between. The CDR3 is 12 residues long. As DNA, the CDR3 is TGTGCCAGCAGCCGACAGGAGTTACCCCTCCACTTT. This encodes CASSRQELPLHF.

CDR3 sequence (DNA): TGTGCCAGCAGCTTAGGACACAGCACAGATACGCAGTATTTT. It encodes CASSLGHSTDTQYF. The rearrangement uses TRBV3-1 (or the pseudogene TRBV3-2) and TRBJ2-3; weak D call: TRBD1 (5 bases). CDR3 length: 14 residues. The V end lost 5 bases, the J end lost 0 bases, and 9 bases lay between the germline ends. CDR1 and CDR2 from the germline V gene are LGHDT and YNNKEL (reference sequence).

This clone was found a few times. This sequence joins TRBV25-1 and TRBJ1-2, with TRBD1 matching 8 bases. J gave up 7 bases and V 4 bases, and 11 bases lay outside the gene matches. Germline assignment: CDR1 MGHDK and CDR2 SYGVNS. The CDR3 totals 15 residues. The chain's CDR3 is CASSGFRDRTVGYTF. The CDR3 DNA reads TGTGCCAGCAGTGGGTTCCGGGACAGGACTGTTGGCTACACCTTC.